The 14 T cell receptor beta chains given below trace back to one sample, sequenced in a study of cytotoxic CD8 clonotypes in ibrutinib-treated CLL. The table came from immunoSEQ multiplex PCR; TCRdb's copy has only in-frame clones and leaves some out. The sample contains fewer than 400,000 clones, over 60% of which appear only once. The material was PBMCs, obtained after 36 months of ibrutinib treatment. The source of these receptors is a human donor with chronic lymphocytic leukemia.

V is TRBV28 and J is TRBJ1-1; D is uncertain. CDR3 length equals 13 residues. V was shortened by 5 bases and J by 0 bases, with 7 bases between the two germline ends. Germline V CDR1 and CDR2: MDHEN, SYDVKM. CDR3 amino acids: CASSPPMNTEAFF. CDR3 nucleotides: TGTGCCAGCAGTCCCCCAATGAACACTGAAGCTTTCTTT.

This sequence joins TRBV18 and TRBJ2-1; 14 bases align to TRBD2. CDR1 is KGHSH and CDR2 is LQKENI in the germline V gene. The V and J ends lost 6 bases and 10 bases, in that order; junction bases with no gene match: 5. This CDR3 comprises 14 residues. The CDR3 is CASSSGTSGSEQFF. DNA for the CDR3: TGTGCCAGCTCTTCCGGGACTAGCGGGAGCGAGCAGTTCTTC.

The chain joins TRBV15 to TRBJ2-2; 8 bases map to TRBD1. The CDR3 is 13 amino acids. V lost 6 bases and J lost 5; bases outside the gene matches: 2. The germline V gene encodes CDR1 LNHNV and CDR2 YYDKDF (reference sequence). In nucleotides, the CDR3 is TGTGCCACCAGGGACAGGGTAACCGGGGAGCTGTTTTTT. Translated, it gives CATRDRVTGELFF.

This chain links TRBV13 with TRBJ1-2; no clear D. Deletions cut 3 bases from V and 4 bases from J, with 12 bases between. Germline V gene data show CDR1 as PRHDT and CDR2 as FYEKMQ (reference sequence). The CDR3 runs to 14 residues. CDR3 coding DNA: TGTGCCAGCAGCTTGAAGGGTCTAGTCTATGGCTACACCTTC. This sequence encodes CASSLKGLVYGYTF.

The chain uses TRBV9 and TRBJ1-2; D is ambiguous. Trimming pared 3 bases from V and 1 base from J, leaving 10 bases between. The length of the CDR3 is 14 residues. CDR1 is SGDLS, CDR2 YYNGEE, per germline. The CDR3 DNA reads TGTGCCAGCAGCGGACACAGCGTTAACTATGGCTACACCTTC. Its protein is CASSGHSVNYGYTF. The full variable domain, rest sourced from reference TRBV9 and TRBJ1-2, is DSGVTQTPKHLITATGQRVTLRCSPRSGDLSVYWYQQSLDQGLQFLIQYYNGEERAKGNILERFSAQQFPDLHSELNLSSLELGDSALYFCASSGHSVNYGYTFGSGTRLTVV.

J is TRBJ1-4 and V is TRBV4-3; TRBD1 might be the D (5 bases). Trimming left V 0 bases short and J 14 bases short, with 10 bases between. The CDR3 has 12 residues. CDR1 and CDR2 (germline): LGHNA, YSLEER. DNA of the CDR3: TGCGCCAGCAGCCAAGATACAGGTGATCTGTTTTTT. Residues: CASSQDTGDLFF.

In its sample, this clone was seen once. The chain joins TRBV6-1 to TRBJ1-2; D unresolved. With 3 bases removed from V and 4 bases from J, the gap between germline ends came to 9 bases. This CDR3 spans 13 amino acids. Germline-derived CDR1 and CDR2 are MNHNS and SASEGT. The CDR3 spells CASSERAGYGYTF. The CDR3 region has the DNA TGTGCCAGCAGTGAGCGAGCGGGCTATGGCTACACCTTC.

V usage is TRBV4-1 and J usage is TRBJ2-3; D tentatively reads TRBD1 or TRBD2 (5 bases each). The CDR3 runs to 15 residues. Trimming cost V 1 base and J 2 bases, with 10 bases left between them. Germline-derived CDR1 and CDR2 are MGHRA and YSYEKL. The CDR3 DNA follows: TGCGCCAGCAGCCAAGGGGACGGATTCACAGATACGCAGTATTTT. This sequence encodes CASSQGDGFTDTQYF.

The chain is built from TRBV25-1 and TRBJ1-1; no clear D gene. Germline V gene data show CDR1 as MGHDK and CDR2 as SYGVNS. The V end was cut by 4 bases, the J end by 0 bases, with 6 bases between. The CDR3 extends over 13 amino acids. CDR3 sequence (DNA): TGTGCCAGCAGTGTGGCTGTGAACACTGAAGCTTTCTTT. As protein: CASSVAVNTEAFF.

The CDR3 protein is CASSLALLAGGLDTQYF. The CDR3 bases are TGTGCCAGCAGCTTAGCGCTCCTAGCGGGGGGCCTGGATACGCAGTATTTT. The rearrangement joins TRBV7-2 to TRBJ2-3; 11 bases are a match to TRBD2. Germline V lookup: CDR1 SGHTA, CDR2 FQGNSA. The CDR3 length is 17 residues. V was clipped by 0 bases and J by 6 bases; unmatched bases: 8. The whole variable domain, filled in from reference TRBV7-2 and TRBJ2-3, reads GAGVSQSPSNKVTEKGKDVELRCDPISGHTALYWYRQSLGQGLEFLIYFQGNSAPDKSGLPSDRFSAERTGGSVSTLTIQRTQQEDSAVYLCASSLALLAGGLDTQYFGPGTRLTVL.

The chain carries TRBV7-3 and TRBJ2-3; a weak D match, TRBD2 (5 bases). This CDR3 is built from 14 residues. The germline V gene encodes CDR1 SGHTA and CDR2 FQGTGA. V lost 5 bases and J 9 bases, leaving 18 bases between the germline ends. CDR3 loop: CASSAGRGSLTQYF. The CDR3 coding sequence is TGTGCCAGCAGCGCCGGCCGCGGGTCGTTGACGCAGTATTTT.

This chain links TRBV2 with TRBJ2-3; possibly TRBD2 for D (6 bases). V lost 10 bases and J 2 bases, leaving 25 bases between the germline ends. This CDR3 contains 17 residues. Germline V gene data show CDR1 as SNHLY and CDR2 as FYNNEI. Here the CDR3 DNA reads TGTGCCACATCCCGCTACAGGAAGGGACTTTCCACAGATACGCAGTATTTT. Residues: CATSRYRKGLSTDTQYF. Drawing the rest from reference TRBV2 and TRBJ2-3, the complete variable domain is EPEVTQTPSHQVTQMGQEVILRCVPISNHLYFYWYRQILGQKVEFLVSFYNNEISEKSEIFDDQFSVERPDGSNFTLKIRSTKLEDSAMYFCATSRYRKGLSTDTQYFGPGTRLTVL.

The chain combines TRBV14 with TRBJ1-6; no clear D. This CDR3 has 14 residues. Germline V CDR1 and CDR2: SGHDN, FVKESK. Trimming took 2 bases from V and 9 from J, leaving 11 bases between them. The DNA for the CDR3 is TGTGCCAGCAGCCAACCGGGCTGGGGTTCACCCCTCCACTTT. Translation: CASSQPGWGSPLHF.

This clone was recorded once. The chain carries TRBV28 and TRBJ2-7; D ambiguous. This CDR3 spans 12 amino acids. Deletions cut 8 bases from V and 3 bases from J, with 11 bases between. Germline V gene lookup returns CDR1 MDHEN and CDR2 SYDVKM. The chain's CDR3 is CASRQYDYEQYF. The CDR3 coding sequence is TGTGCCAGCCGTCAATATGACTACGAGCAGTACTTC.